A single TCR beta chain is shown here with its context. Its antigen is currently unknown. This CDR3 region has 13 residues. The germline CDR1 and CDR2 sequences are SNHLY and FYNNEI. Trimming cost V 9 bases and J 4 bases; bases outside gene matches: 7. This entry comes from a study of PD-L1 blockade in urothelial cancer. Study-level information: Blood samples had a median of 141,255 T cells. Findings of the study overall: TCR clonality was measured in pretreatment peripheral blood. Clonality below the median predicted better survival.

PCRs were each spiked with synthetic TCR analog templates. Assay: immunoSEQ multiplex PCR; the TCRdb copy retains only in-frame clones and omits some. The sample contains about 45,000 clones, approximately 88% of which appear only once. This specimen consisted of PBMCs, obtained around atezolizumab (anti-PD-L1) treatment. The sequence derives from a man at least 80 years old with urothelial cancer. This sequence joins TRBV2 and TRBJ1-1; 8 bases match TRBD1. CDR3: CASTLGTGTEAFF. In DNA form, the CDR3 reads TGTGCCAGTACGCTAGGGACAGGCACTGAAGCTTTCTTT.